Each of the 11 T cell receptor beta chains below was sequenced from the same sample in a study of CD8 T cells in Susac syndrome. RNA in amounts of roughly 0.5 to 1 ug was reverse transcribed with random hexamers. TCRdb reprocessed the immunoSEQ multiplex PCR reads via MiXCR and lists one record per CDR3 protein. The data contain roughly 190,000 distinct CDR3 sequences, 80% to 95% of them singletons. Sequencing used CD4+ T cells from PBMCs. Every receptor here comes from a human donor in good health.

This chain joins TRBV29-1 and TRBJ2-2; D unclear. Per the germline V gene, CDR1 is SQVTM and CDR2 is ANQGSEA. Trimming stripped 2 bases from V and 2 bases from J, with 6 bases between. The CDR3 covers 13 residues. The CDR3 DNA follows: TGCAGCGTTGAAAAGTATAACACCGGGGAGCTGTTTTTT. Protein: CSVEKYNTGELFF.

This chain links TRBV9 with TRBJ1-2; possible D gene TRBD1, 5 bases. The CDR3 runs to 15 residues. Between the trimmed V and J ends, which lost 2 bases and 5 bases, there was a span of 16 bases. The germline V gene has CDR1 SGDLS and CDR2 YYNGEE. CDR3 sequence: CASSVGGGRLYGYTF. The DNA for the CDR3 is TGTGCCAGCAGCGTCGGGGGTGGCAGACTTTATGGCTACACCTTC.

The chain uses TRBV7-9 and TRBJ2-7; possible D gene TRBD1, 5 bases. V was cut by 1 base and J by 6 bases, with 7 bases left in between. Germline V gives CDR1 SEHNR, CDR2 FQNEAQ (reference sequence). CDR3 length: 12 amino acids. CDR3 region: CASSLEGFEQYV. The CDR3 nucleotides are TGTGCCAGCAGCTTAGAGGGGTTCGAGCAGTACGTC.

This clonotype was counted a single time. V usage is TRBV28 and J usage is TRBJ1-1; TRBD1 agrees at 8 bases. Germline CDR1 is MDHEN and CDR2 is SYDVKM. The CDR3 totals 17 residues. V shed 4 bases, J shed 3 bases, and the junction held 13 bases outside the gene matches. The CDR3 loop is CASSSRGRGRFHTEAFF. CDR3 nucleotide sequence: TGTGCCAGCAGTTCCCGGGGCAGGGGGCGATTCCACACTGAAGCTTTCTTT.

V usage is TRBV10-2 and J usage is TRBJ2-7; tentative D call: TRBD2 (6 bases). The CDR3 runs 14 residues. CDR1 and CDR2 (germline): WSHSY, SAAADI. V was shortened by 2 bases and J by 7 bases, with 15 bases between the two germline ends. The CDR3 nucleotides are TGCGCCAGCAGTGAGACTACTAGCCCTCGTGAGCAGTACTTC. This codes for CASSETTSPREQYF.

This chain connects TRBV11-1 to TRBJ2-1; TRBD2 matches at 10 bases. Germline V gives CDR1 SGHAT, CDR2 FQDESV (reference sequence). The CDR3 is 15 residues long. The ends lost 5 bases at V and 8 bases at J; junction bases unmatched: 9. The CDR3 sequence: CASSGSGGAIHEQFF. In DNA, the CDR3 is TGTGCCAGCAGCGGCAGCGGGGGGGCCATTCATGAGCAGTTCTTC.

The gene calls are TRBV4-1 and TRBJ1-1, with TRBD1 identical over 7 bases. This CDR3 contains 14 residues. In germline, CDR1 is MGHRA, CDR2 YSYEKL. The ends lost 0 bases at V and 7 bases at J; junction bases unmatched: 5. CDR3 nucleotide sequence: TGCGCCAGCAGCCAAGACGGGCAGGGGGATGAAGCTTTCTTT. Its protein product is CASSQDGQGDEAFF.

V and J are TRBV6-6 and TRBJ1-5; 10 bases are a match to TRBD1. CDR3 length: 16 residues. Germline V CDR1 and CDR2: MNHNY, SVGAGI (reference sequence). V lost 6 bases to trimming and J lost 5 bases; unmatched junction nucleotides: 10. CDR3 in amino acids: CASSFDRGRGDQPQHF. For the CDR3, the DNA is TGTGCCAGCAGCTTTGACAGGGGGCGAGGAGATCAGCCCCAGCATTTT.

This chain connects TRBV20-1 to TRBJ2-7, with 11 positions matching TRBD2. CDR3 length equals 16 residues. V shed 4 bases, J shed 7 bases, and the junction held 15 bases outside the gene matches. Germline CDR1 reads DFQATT; CDR2 reads SNEGSKA (reference sequence). The CDR3 DNA follows: TGCAGTGCTACCCAAACCATACTAGCGGGGGCCGGGGAGCAGTACTTC. Translated, it gives CSATQTILAGAGEQYF.

This sequence joins TRBV9 and TRBJ1-2; D is undetermined. Trimming removed 4 bases at V and 6 bases at J, with 10 bases between. Germline values: CDR1 SGDLS, CDR2 YYNGEE. This CDR3 is built from 12 residues. CDR3 protein: CASSPNADGYTF. In nucleotides, the CDR3 is TGTGCCAGCAGCCCCAACGCCGATGGCTACACCTTC. Full variable domain (rest looked up from reference TRBV9 and TRBJ1-2): DSGVTQTPKHLITATGQRVTLRCSPRSGDLSVYWYQQSLDQGLQFLIQYYNGEERAKGNILERFSAQQFPDLHSELNLSSLELGDSALYFCASSPNADGYTFGSGTRLTVV.

V usage is TRBV7-3 and J usage is TRBJ2-1, with D hard to call. In germline, CDR1 is SGHTA, CDR2 FQGTGA. This CDR3 contains 15 residues. The V end lost 0 bases, the J end lost 3 bases, and 9 bases lay between the germline ends. The CDR3 protein is CASSLTSGYYNEQFF. The CDR3 coding sequence is TGTGCCAGCAGCTTAACATCTGGCTACTACAATGAGCAGTTCTTC.